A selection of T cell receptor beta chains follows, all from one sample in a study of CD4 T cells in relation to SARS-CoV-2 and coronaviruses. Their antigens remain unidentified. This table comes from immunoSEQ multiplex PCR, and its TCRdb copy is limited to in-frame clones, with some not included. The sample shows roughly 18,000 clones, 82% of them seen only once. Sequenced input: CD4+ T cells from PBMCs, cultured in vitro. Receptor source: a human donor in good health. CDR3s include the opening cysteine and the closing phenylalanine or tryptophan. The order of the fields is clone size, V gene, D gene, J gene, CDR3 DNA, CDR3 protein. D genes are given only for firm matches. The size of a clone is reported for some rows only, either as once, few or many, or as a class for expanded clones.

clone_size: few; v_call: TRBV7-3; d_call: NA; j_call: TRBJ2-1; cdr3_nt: TGTGCCAGCAGCTCGTCTAGTGGCTCCTACAATGAGCAGTTCTTC; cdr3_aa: CASSSSSGSYNEQFF
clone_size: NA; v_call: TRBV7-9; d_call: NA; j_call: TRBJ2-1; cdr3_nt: TGTGCCAGCAGTCTCAAGGGGTCGAGGTACAATGAGCAGTTCTTC; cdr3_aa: CASSLKGSRYNEQFF
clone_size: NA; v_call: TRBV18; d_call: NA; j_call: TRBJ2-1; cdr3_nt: TGTGCCAGCTCACCAGCTTTCAGGATCAGCTCCTACAATGAGCAGTTCTTC; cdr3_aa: CASSPAFRISSYNEQFF
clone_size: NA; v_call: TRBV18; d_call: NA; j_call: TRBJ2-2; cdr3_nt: TGTGCCAGCTCCCAGGATTTGAACACCGGGGAGCTGTTTTTT; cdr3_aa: CASSQDLNTGELFF
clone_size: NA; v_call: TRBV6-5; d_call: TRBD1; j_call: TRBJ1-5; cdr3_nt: TGTGCCAGCAGCCCAAGGGGGCAAGGCAATCAGCCCCAGCATTTT; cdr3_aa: CASSPRGQGNQPQHF
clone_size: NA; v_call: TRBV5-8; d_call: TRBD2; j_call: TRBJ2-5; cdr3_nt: TGTGCCAGCAAGGCGGCGGGGGGTAAGACCCAGTACTTC; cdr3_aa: CASKAAGGKTQYF
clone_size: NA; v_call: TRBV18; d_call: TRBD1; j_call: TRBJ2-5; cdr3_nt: TGTGCCAGCTCACAAAATCTCCGGGACAGGGCTGGTAGAGAGACCCAGTACTTC; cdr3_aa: CASSQNLRDRAGRETQYF
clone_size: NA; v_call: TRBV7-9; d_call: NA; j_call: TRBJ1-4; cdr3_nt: TGTGCCAGCAGTATCAGAACCGCAACTAATGAAAAACTGTTTTTT; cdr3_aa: CASSIRTATNEKLFF
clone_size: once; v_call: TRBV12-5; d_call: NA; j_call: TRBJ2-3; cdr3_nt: TGTGCTAGTGGTACCAGGCTATTACAGGTCCCCACAGATACGCAGTATTTT; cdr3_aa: CASGTRLLQVPTDTQYF
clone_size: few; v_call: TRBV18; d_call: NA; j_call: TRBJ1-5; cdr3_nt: TGTGCCAGCTCACCAGGGCAGGATAATCAGCCCCAGCATTTT; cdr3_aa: CASSPGQDNQPQHF
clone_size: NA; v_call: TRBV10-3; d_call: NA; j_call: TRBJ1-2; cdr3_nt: TGTGCCATCAGTGAGTCTGGGGACAATGGCTACACCTTC; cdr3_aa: CAISESGDNGYTF
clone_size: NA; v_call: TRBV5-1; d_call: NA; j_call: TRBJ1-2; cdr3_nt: TGCGCCAGCAGCAACCATGGACAGACTAACTATGGCTACACCTTC; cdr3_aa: CASSNHGQTNYGYTF
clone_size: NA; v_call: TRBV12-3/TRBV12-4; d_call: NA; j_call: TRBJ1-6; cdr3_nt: TGTGCCAGCAGCTACAAAGTTAATTCACCCCTCCACTTT; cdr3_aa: CASSYKVNSPLHF